The next 26 T cell receptor beta chains were all read from a single sample in a study of blood T cell repertoires in COVID-19. Clones were read by immunoSEQ multiplex PCR, and TCRdb kept only the in-frame ones, dropping some. The sample holds some 150,000 clones, roughly 84% seen once. Specimen: peripheral blood. These receptors originate from a man in his forties or fifties with acute or convalescent COVID-19.

This chain joins TRBV3-1 (or the pseudogene TRBV3-2) and TRBJ2-3; the match to TRBD2 covers 10 bases. Germline-derived CDR1 and CDR2 are LGHDT and YNNKEL (reference sequence). V was clipped by 6 bases and J by 2 bases; unmatched bases: 5. The CDR3 runs to 15 residues. The CDR3 region has the DNA TGTGCCAGCAGTCCTCTAGCGGGGGACACAGATACGCAGTATTTT. This gives the protein CASSPLAGDTDTQYF.

The gene calls are TRBV7-9 and TRBJ1-6; 9 bases are a match to TRBD1. The CDR3 is made up of 14 amino acids. The junction had 6 bases not matched to a gene; V was cut back by 5 bases and J by 10 bases. CDR1 is SEHNR, CDR2 FQNEAQ, per germline (reference sequence). CDR3 sequence: CASSRDRADSPLHF. DNA of the CDR3: TGTGCCAGCAGCAGGGACAGGGCGGACTCACCCCTCCACTTT.

This chain connects TRBV6-5 to TRBJ2-6; maybe TRBD2 (5 bases). The CDR3 spans 16 residues. V was trimmed by 0 bases and J by 0 bases, leaving 6 bases between them. Germline CDR1 and CDR2: MNHEY and SVGAGI. For the CDR3, the DNA is TGTGCCAGCAGTTACTCGGAGGCCTCTGGGGCCAACGTCCTGACTTTC. It encodes CASSYSEASGANVLTF.

The chain links TRBV27 to TRBJ2-7; 9 nucleotides line up with TRBD1. Germline CDR1 MNHEY, CDR2 SMNVEV (reference sequence). Germline trimming cut 5 bases from V and 8 bases from J; bases unmatched to any gene: 10. This CDR3 region has 14 residues. The CDR3 DNA reads as TGTGCCAGCAGTATACCCGGGGACAGGGTGAAGCAGTACTTC. Amino acid sequence: CASSIPGDRVKQYF.

This clone was found once. This chain joins TRBV5-1 and TRBJ2-6, with D possibly matching TRBD1 (6 bases). This CDR3 contains 16 residues. V shed 4 bases and J shed 2 bases, with 13 bases lying between them. Germline V gene sequence: CDR1 SGHRS, CDR2 YFSETQ. CDR3 protein: CASSMTGFAGANVLTF. The CDR3 DNA is TGCGCCAGCAGCATGACAGGCTTCGCTGGGGCCAACGTCCTGACTTTC.

The chain has TRBV19 and TRBJ1-2, with D maybe TRBD1 (5 bases). V was shortened by 5 bases and J by 6 bases, with 19 bases between the two germline ends. This CDR3 region has 15 residues. Germline V CDR1 and CDR2: LNHDA, SQIVND (reference sequence). The CDR3 bases are TGTGCCAGTAGTGACGTTCGGGGACGGACTAATGGCTACACCTTC. It translates to CASSDVRGRTNGYTF.

The count of this clone is one. The chain combines TRBV9 with TRBJ2-1; 8 bases are a match to TRBD2. V gave up 0 bases and J gave up 7 bases; unmatched junction bases: 12. Per the germline V gene, CDR1 is SGDLS and CDR2 is YYNGEE. The CDR3 covers 17 residues. DNA of the CDR3: TGTGCCAGCAGCGTAGTCTCAACGGGGGGGCGTTTAAATGAGCAGTTCTTC. Its protein product is CASSVVSTGGRLNEQFF.

The V call is TRBV4-2, the J call TRBJ1-4, with TRBD1 matching over 9 bases. The CDR3 loop spans 18 amino acids. V dropped 1 base and J dropped 8; count of bases not matched to a gene: 14. The germline CDR1 and CDR2 sequences are LGHNA and YNFKEQ. The CDR3 reads CASSQVSPGQGKREKLFF. CDR3 nucleotides: TGTGCCAGCAGCCAAGTTTCCCCTGGACAGGGGAAAAGAGAAAAACTGTTTTTT.

The chain recombines TRBV6-1 with TRBJ2-7; no firm D call. V was pared by 3 bases and J by 4 bases, with 4 bases between. CDR1 is MNHNS, CDR2 SASEGT, per germline. The length of the CDR3 is 11 residues. The CDR3 protein is CASSDGYEQYF. The DNA for the CDR3 is TGTGCCAGCAGTGACGGGTACGAGCAGTACTTC.

The rearrangement joins TRBV11-1 to TRBJ2-7, with a weak D call TRBD1 (5 bases). V shed 5 bases and J shed 1 base, with 15 bases lying between them. The CDR3 has 15 residues. Germline assignment: CDR1 SGHAT and CDR2 FQDESV (reference sequence). The CDR3 nucleotides read TGTGCCAGCAGCCCCAGCAGGGCTTCATCCTACGAGCAGTACTTC. This translates into CASSPSRASSYEQYF.

V and J are TRBV11-2 and TRBJ2-1; 9 nucleotides line up with TRBD1. CDR3 size: 14 residues. The V and J ends lost 5 bases and 8 bases, in that order; junction bases with no gene match: 7. Germline values: CDR1 SGHAT, CDR2 FQNNGV. CDR3 DNA sequence: TGTGCCAGCAGCGACTCGGACAGGGGACATGAGCAGTTCTTC. Protein product: CASSDSDRGHEQFF.

CDR3 loop: CASSPGGYTEAFF. DNA for the CDR3: TGTGCCAGCAGTCCCGGGGGGTACACTGAAGCTTTCTTT. The chain uses TRBV12-3 or TRBV12-4 and TRBJ1-1, with a weak D call TRBD1 (5 bases). The V end was cut by 5 bases, the J end by 3 bases, with 10 bases between. The CDR3 sequence is 13 residues long.

The rearrangement uses TRBV5-1 and TRBJ1-1; D perhaps matches TRBD1 (6 bases). The ends were cut back, 4 bases at V and 2 bases at J, with 9 bases in the middle. CDR3 length equals 13 residues. The germline gives CDR1 SGHRS, CDR2 YFSETQ. CDR3 DNA: TGCGCCAGCAGCGGACAGCCTAACACTGAAGCTTTCTTT. Residues: CASSGQPNTEAFF.

This chain uses TRBV10-2 with TRBJ2-7; 16 nucleotides align to TRBD2. The CDR3 runs 16 residues. Germline V lookup: CDR1 WSHSY, CDR2 SAAADI. The trim removed 6 bases at V and 6 bases at J, leaving 8 bases unmatched. The CDR3 spells CASRHGTSGGAGEQYF. The CDR3 DNA is TGCGCCAGCAGACACGGGACTAGCGGGGGGGCTGGCGAGCAGTACTTC.

This chain uses TRBV28 with TRBJ1-2; D is undetermined. This CDR3 is 16 amino acids long. CDR1 and CDR2 (germline): MDHEN, SYDVKM. V was shortened by 6 bases and J by 0 bases, with 17 bases between the two germline ends. The CDR3 DNA reads TGTGCCAGCAGCCCGAGGCATCCGGACTCTAACTATGGCTACACCTTC. It is translated as CASSPRHPDSNYGYTF.

The V gene is TRBV6-6, the J gene TRBJ2-7; D perhaps matches TRBD2 (6 bases). The CDR3 totals 12 residues. Trimming shortened V by 4 bases and J by 8 bases, and 12 bases separated the two germline ends. CDR1 MNHNY and CDR2 SVGAGI come from the germline V gene (reference sequence). The CDR3 is CASSSGVGKQYF. The CDR3 coding sequence is TGTGCCAGCAGTTCGGGGGTCGGGAAGCAGTACTTC.

DNA for the CDR3: TGTGCCAGCAGCGGGAGCGGGAGAGTCGAGAACACTGAAGCTTTCTTT. Amino acid sequence: CASSGSGRVENTEAFF. This chain joins TRBV7-9 and TRBJ1-1; no clear D gene. The CDR3 has 16 residues. CDR1 and CDR2 (germline): SEHNR, FQNEAQ (reference sequence). Trimming removed 5 bases at V and 1 base at J, with 17 bases between.

The V gene is TRBV29-1, the J gene TRBJ1-2; 8 bases are shared with TRBD1. V was pared by 5 bases and J by 4 bases, with 3 bases of the junction left unmatched. The CDR3 covers 12 residues. Germline CDR1 reads SQVTM; CDR2 reads ANQGSEA. This CDR3 reads CSVRQGIYGYTF. CDR3 in DNA: TGCAGCGTTAGACAGGGGATCTATGGCTACACCTTC.

This clone was counted a single time. The chain recombines TRBV5-1 with TRBJ2-5, with TRBD1 matching 7 bases. V lost 4 bases to trimming and J lost 1 base; unmatched junction nucleotides: 4. The CDR3 length is 14 residues. Per the germline V gene, CDR1 is SGHRS and CDR2 is YFSETQ. DNA of the CDR3: TGCGCCAGCAGCGGAGGACAGGTCCAAGAGACCCAGTACTTC. It specifies CASSGGQVQETQYF.

The V and J genes are TRBV30 and TRBJ1-3; D ambiguous. CDR3 size: 16 residues. Trimming shortened V by 0 bases and J by 0 bases, and 12 bases separated the two germline ends. Germline CDR1 and CDR2: GTSNPN and SVGIG (reference sequence). CDR3 protein: CAWSVGSAVSGNTIYF. The CDR3 DNA reads TGTGCCTGGAGTGTAGGAAGTGCGGTCTCTGGAAACACCATATATTTT.

The chain uses TRBV4-1 and TRBJ1-4; D remains ambiguous. This CDR3 region has 15 residues. Germline CDR1 is MGHRA and CDR2 is YSYEKL. V lost 6 bases to trimming and J lost 1 base, with 12 bases between them. The CDR3: CASRITSLTNEKLFF. DNA of the CDR3: TGCGCCAGCAGGATAACATCTTTAACTAATGAAAAACTGTTTTTT.

J is TRBJ1-3 and V is TRBV7-2; D ambiguous. Between the trimmed V and J ends, which lost 1 base and 4 bases, there was a span of 11 bases. The germline V gene has CDR1 SGHTA and CDR2 FQGNSA. The CDR3 is made up of 15 amino acids. CDR3 protein: CASSLGPGTGNTIYF. CDR3 in DNA: TGTGCCAGCAGCTTAGGTCCGGGAACCGGAAACACCATATATTTT.

The chain employs TRBV11-2 and TRBJ1-6; perhaps TRBD1 as D (5 bases). The CDR3 is 16 amino acids. Germline CDR1 and CDR2: SGHAT and FQNNGV. The V end lost 4 bases, the J end lost 0 bases, and 10 bases lay between the germline ends. The CDR3: CASSWGVSSYNSPLHF. DNA of the CDR3: TGTGCCAGCAGCTGGGGGGTTAGCTCCTATAATTCACCCCTCCACTTT. Looking up the rest from reference TRBV11-2 and TRBJ1-6 gives the full variable domain: EAGVAQSPRYKIIEKRQSVAFWCNPISGHATLYWYQQILGQGPKLLIQFQNNGVVDDSQLPKDRFSAERLKGVDSTLKIQPAKLEDSAVYLCASSWGVSSYNSPLHFGNGTRLTVT.

CDR3 nucleotides: TGTGCCAGCAGCTTCGGAAGAGGTAGAGGGCTTTCCGAGGGTGAGCAGTTCTTC. Protein: CASSFGRGRGLSEGEQFF. The rearrangement joins TRBV7-8 to TRBJ2-1, with a tentative D call TRBD2 (5 bases). V was pared by 3 bases and J by 9 bases, with 27 bases between. The CDR3 covers 18 residues. Germline V gene lookup returns CDR1 SGHVS and CDR2 FQNEAQ.

This chain joins TRBV27 and TRBJ2-5, with 7 bases lining up with TRBD1. Trimming cost V 3 bases and J 1 base; bases outside gene matches: 14. Germline assignment: CDR1 MNHEY and CDR2 SMNVEV (reference sequence). CDR3 length: 18 amino acids. In DNA form, the CDR3 reads TGTGCCAGCAGTTTCCAAAGCAAAAAACAGGGGATCCAAGAGACCCAGTACTTC. Protein product: CASSFQSKKQGIQETQYF.

The V call is TRBV15, the J call TRBJ2-7, with D maybe TRBD2 (7 bases). V was shortened by 5 bases and J by 3 bases, with 20 bases between the two germline ends. The germline V gene has CDR1 LNHNV and CDR2 YYDKDF (reference sequence). CDR3 length: 16 amino acids. Written as DNA, the CDR3 is TGTGCCACCAGCCCCCTAGGGGGGGGCGCGGGCTACGAGCAGTACTTC. Its protein is CATSPLGGGAGYEQYF.